The clone carrying this TCR beta chain was counted between two and nine times. Antigen unknown. The time point was: healthy volunteer bleed at 2 weeks. The total RNA was obtained from whole blood that was not fractionated. The data stem from a study of human T cells and chemical hapten exposure. Study context: Among samples, TCR yields varied mainly because of small differences in pooled library volume.

V dropped 8 bases and J dropped 3 bases, with 17 bases sitting between them. Germline V gives CDR1 SGHRS, CDR2 YFSETQ. This CDR3 spans 14 amino acids. Findings and limits, study-wide: Among TCRs, those above 1 in 1000 frequency were unaffected by DPC sensitization.

Unique molecular identifiers were linked by the library to individual cDNA molecules. The authors' processing: Samples held a median of approximately 94,000 TCRs, range roughly 20,000–750,000. TCRdb itself ran the RACE reads through MiXCR, one entry per CDR3 protein. The V and J calls follow TCRdb's processing rather than the paper's. This repertoire shows 49,000 or so distinct CDR3 sequences, about 4.1% found once; its top ten account for 5.8%. This clonotype originated in a human donor in good health. Some clones in this sample may be carry-over from other donors' samples. The sequenced sample was whole blood. The rearrangement uses TRBV5-1 and TRBJ1-1; D uncertain. CDR3 DNA: TGCGCCAGTGACGGCGGGGATGCTGACACTGAAGCTTTCTTT. Its protein is CASDGGDADTEAFF.